This entry concerns a single T cell receptor (beta chain). The sample originates from a study of blood T cell repertoires in COVID-19. Study-level information: Specimens from acute and convalescent COVID-19 originated in the United States, Italy and Spain.

Authors' processing steps: For nucleated cells, counts were estimated from reference gene primer amplification. Clones were sequenced by immunoSEQ multiplex PCR, and TCRdb holds only the in-frame ones, with some missing. That table supplies the V and J calls and clone size; D and trimming were determined from the DNA. The sample records approximately 100,000 clones, about nine tenths being singletons. CDR3 length: 15 amino acids. V was cut by 1 base and J by 2 bases, with 10 bases left in between. The germline gives CDR1 SNHLY, CDR2 FYNNEI. The rearrangement uses TRBV2 and TRBJ2-3, with TRBD1 as a possible D gene (5 bases). The specimen was peripheral blood. The receptor comes from a human donor in a cohort sampled during active COVID-19. The DNA for the CDR3 is TGTGCCAGCAGTGAAGAGGGGAAGCTCACAGATACGCAGTATTTT. Encoded protein: CASSEEGKLTDTQYF.